This TCR beta chain stems from a study of T cells in Graves' hyperthyroidism and ophthalmopathy. For the study at large: Prior to any treatment, at the point of initial diagnosis, peripheral blood was collected.

Study-wide points: Blood also held most thyroid clonotypes expanded beyond 0.001. Ophthalmopathy was identified by the model a median approximately 6.9 months ahead of onset.

Amplification yielded TCR beta CDR3 regions, with RNA transcripts as the source. HTBI primers drove first-round RT-PCR of the TCR CDR3. MiXCR, applied by TCRdb to the multiplex PCR reads, yields one record per CDR3 protein. The table lists 350,000 to 400,000 distinct CDR3 sequences, under 20% of them singletons. This clonotype was seen only a few times. Its antigen remains unidentified. Exclusion criteria comprised uncontrolled infection, other autoimmune disease, pregnancy or lactation. The CDR3 has 15 residues. Germline lookup yields CDR1 LNHDA and CDR2 SQIVND (reference sequence). Trimming left V 3 bases short and J 6 bases short, with 17 bases between.

The J gene is TRBJ1-1, the V gene TRBV19, with D hard to call. Sequencing input: blood. The receptor was isolated from a man in his late teens or twenties with Graves' ophthalmopathy. CDR3 nucleotide sequence: TGTGCCAGTAGTATCGCGGCACTGGGTGGGTCTGAAGCTTTCTTT. Translated, it gives CASSIAALGGSEAFF.